The source of this T cell receptor beta chain is a study of blood T cell repertoires in COVID-19. Study-wide background: Samples of COVID-19 (acute and convalescent) were obtained from the United States, Italy and Spain. PBMCs, B-cell-depleted T cells, or T cells provided the cDNA or gDNA that made up the material.

The germline V gene encodes CDR1 MNHEY and CDR2 SMNVEV (reference sequence). The CDR3 length is 13 residues. J gave up 4 bases and V 5 bases, and 4 bases lay outside the gene matches. Using immunoSEQ multiplex PCR, the repertoire was profiled, and TCRdb retains in-frame clones only, with some absent. The table lists more than 65,000 clones, 80% to 90% of them singletons. The chain couples TRBV27 to TRBJ1-2; TRBD1 agrees at 7 bases. This TCR derives from a woman in her forties or fifties with acute or convalescent COVID-19. Material: peripheral blood. CDR3 sequence reads: CASSRDRAYGYTF. CDR3 in DNA: TGTGCCAGCAGTAGAGACAGGGCCTATGGCTACACCTTC.